This T cell receptor beta chain was profiled in a study of blood T cell repertoires in COVID-19. For the study at large: Italy, Spain and the United States were the sources of the convalescent and acute COVID-19 samples. Sources were T cells, B-cell-depleted T cells, or PBMCs; the material itself was cDNA or gDNA.

The CDR3 contains 14 residues. The V segment lost 4 bases and the J segment 5 bases; nucleotides outside the gene matches: 6. Study processing details: Amplification from reference gene primers served as the basis for estimated nucleated cell counts. Using immunoSEQ multiplex PCR, the repertoire was profiled, and TCRdb retains in-frame clones only, with some absent. Clonal size and the V and J genes are those of that table, whereas D and trimming came from the DNA. The sample carries about 73,000 clones, roughly 89% recorded once. The TCR was taken from an older man with acute or convalescent COVID-19. Sequenced material: peripheral blood. V and J are TRBV5-3 and TRBJ1-5, with 7 nucleotides matching TRBD1. TRBV5-3 is labeled an ORF, and its function is uncertain. In DNA, the CDR3 is TGTGCCAGAAGCCAAGGGACAGACGATCAGCCCCAGCATTTT. Translation: CARSQGTDDQPQHF.